What follows describes a single TCR beta chain. This clonotype appeared many times. What this receptor recognizes is not known. Base quality data are lacking; no much larger clone is found one base away. This specimen belongs to a study of T-cell reconstitution after alpha-beta-depleted transplantation in children listed by TCRdb under 2016. A note on the overall study: Using TCR repertoire profiling, the study followed T-cell immune reconstitution in a quantitative way in children after TCRalphabeta/CD19-depleted allogeneic hematopoietic cell transplantation. Broader findings and caveats from the paper: About two months after transplant, the apparently early recovery of alphabetaT-cell counts reportedly depended on just several hundred clones that had expanded rapidly and came from non-depleted graft cells. Over subsequent months, a decline in hyperexpanded clone frequencies was noted, and after one year, T-cell counts and TCRbeta diversity were mostly ascribed to newly produced T cells. In some patients, the high TCRbeta diversity seen at day 60 was put down to recipient T cells and intrathymic progenitors that had survived conditioning.

The sample's treatment or condition label, in plain terms: allogeneic hematopoietic cell transplantation with graft depleted of TCRalphabeta T cells and CD19 B cells. The children who served as transplant recipients had been given grafts of TCRalphabeta/CD19-depleted allogeneic hematopoietic cells. Taken from cysteine to phenylalanine, the CDR3 has 13 residues. The read is trimmed to its CDR3 DNA, 39 bases read in frame from base 1. Trimming takes 6 bases from V and 2 bases from J, and the germline ends sit 9 bases apart. Based on the germline V gene, the CDR1 and CDR2 sequences are MNHEY and SVGEGT. To prepare the library, PCR was applied. Sequencing was performed on an Illumina HiSeq 2500. TCR libraries were prepared with molecular barcoding, using unique molecular identifiers to normalize TCRbeta repertoire quantification. Starting from the raw public reads, TCRdb applied fastp trimming at Q25, assembled clones with MiXCR and retained in-frame beta chains. Duplicate CDR3 protein sequences are folded into a single record with the most common DNA and genes. The sample table holds a few hundred thousand distinct CDR3 sequences, of which around 10% were seen once. Around 24% of the sample comes from the top ten.

The chain was built from TRBV6-2 or TRBV6-3 and TRBJ2-3; the D gene is perhaps TRBD1 or TRBD2, each of them matching over 5 bases. Material: peripheral blood, obtained 180 days after TCRalphabeta/CD19-depleted stem cell transplant. The sequence came from a male patient aged 2-10 years who had a stem cell transplant for chronic granulomatous disease, so the T cells may come from the graft donor. The encoded CDR3 is CASRRGATDTQYF. The sequenced DNA is TGTGCCAGCAGGAGAGGGGCCACAGATACGCAGTATTTT.